Included here is one T cell receptor (beta chain) sequence, with context. Sequencing was performed with immunoSEQ multiplex PCR; in TCRdb, only in-frame clones are kept and a portion is missing. Here the sample spans more than 110,000 clones, roughly 85% being singletons. The data derive from a study of blood T cell repertoires in COVID-19. Study-level information: Whether acute or convalescent, the COVID-19 samples came from the United States, Italy and Spain. The cDNA or gDNA used as material had been derived from T cells, B-cell-depleted T cells, or PBMCs.

After removal of 4 bases from V and 0 bases from J, the junction contained 7 bases not matched to a gene. The CDR3 totals 15 residues. The germline CDR1 and CDR2 sequences are SGDLS and YYNGEE. This sequence originates from a man aged 50 to 60 with acute or convalescent COVID-19. The sample taken for sequencing was peripheral blood. V is TRBV9 and J is TRBJ2-7; TRBD1 matches at 7 bases. CDR3 sequence reads: CASSPQGQSSYEQYF. CDR3 nucleotides: TGTGCCAGCAGCCCCCAGGGACAGAGCTCCTACGAGCAGTACTTC.